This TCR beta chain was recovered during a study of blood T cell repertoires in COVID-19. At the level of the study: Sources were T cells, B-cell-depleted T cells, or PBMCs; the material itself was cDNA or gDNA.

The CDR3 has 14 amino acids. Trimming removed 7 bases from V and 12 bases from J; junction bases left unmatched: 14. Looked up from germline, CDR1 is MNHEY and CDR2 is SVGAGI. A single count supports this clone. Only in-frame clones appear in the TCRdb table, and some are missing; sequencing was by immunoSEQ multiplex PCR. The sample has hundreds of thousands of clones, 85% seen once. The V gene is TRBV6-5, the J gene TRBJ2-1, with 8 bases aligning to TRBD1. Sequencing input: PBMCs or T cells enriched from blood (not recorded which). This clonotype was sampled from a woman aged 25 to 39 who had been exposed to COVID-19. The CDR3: CASITRGQLLGQFF. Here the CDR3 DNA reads TGTGCCAGCATCACCAGGGGGCAGCTGCTGGGGCAGTTCTTC.